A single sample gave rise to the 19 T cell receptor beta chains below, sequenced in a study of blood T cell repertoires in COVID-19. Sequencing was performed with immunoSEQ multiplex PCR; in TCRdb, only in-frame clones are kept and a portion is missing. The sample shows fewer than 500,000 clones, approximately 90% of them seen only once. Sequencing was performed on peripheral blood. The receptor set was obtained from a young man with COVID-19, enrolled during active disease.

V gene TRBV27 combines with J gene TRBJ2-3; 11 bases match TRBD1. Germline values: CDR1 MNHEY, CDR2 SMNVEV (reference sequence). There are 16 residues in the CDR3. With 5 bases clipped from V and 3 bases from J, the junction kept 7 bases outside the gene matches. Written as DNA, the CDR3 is TGTGCCAGCAGTGGCCGGGACAGGGGGGCTACAGATACGCAGTATTTT. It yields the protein CASSGRDRGATDTQYF.

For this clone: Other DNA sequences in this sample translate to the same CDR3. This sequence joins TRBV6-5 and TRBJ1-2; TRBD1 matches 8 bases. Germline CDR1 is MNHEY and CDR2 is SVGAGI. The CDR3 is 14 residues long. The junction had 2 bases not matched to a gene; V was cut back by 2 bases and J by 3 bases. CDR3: CASSYGQGHYGYTF. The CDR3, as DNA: TGTGCCAGCAGTTACGGACAGGGACACTATGGCTACACCTTC.

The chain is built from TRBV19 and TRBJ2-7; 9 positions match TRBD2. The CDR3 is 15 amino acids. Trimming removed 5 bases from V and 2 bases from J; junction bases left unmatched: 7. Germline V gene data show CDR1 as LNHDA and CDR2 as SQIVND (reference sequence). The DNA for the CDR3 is TGTGCCAGTAGTTCACGGACTAGCGCGGCCTACGAGCAGTACTTC. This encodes CASSSRTSAAYEQYF.

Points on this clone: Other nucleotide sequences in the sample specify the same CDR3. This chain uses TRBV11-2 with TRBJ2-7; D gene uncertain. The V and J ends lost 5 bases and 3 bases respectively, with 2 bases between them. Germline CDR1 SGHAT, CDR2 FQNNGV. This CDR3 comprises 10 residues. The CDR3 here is CASSHYEQYF. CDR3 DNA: TGTGCCAGCAGCCACTACGAGCAGTACTTC.

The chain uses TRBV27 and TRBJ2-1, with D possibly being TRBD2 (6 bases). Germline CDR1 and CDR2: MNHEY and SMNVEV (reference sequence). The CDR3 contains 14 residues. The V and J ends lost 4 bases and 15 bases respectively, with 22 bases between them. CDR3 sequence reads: CASSSNELAAPMFF. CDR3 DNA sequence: TGTGCCAGCAGTTCAAACGAATTAGCGGCGCCCATGTTCTTC.

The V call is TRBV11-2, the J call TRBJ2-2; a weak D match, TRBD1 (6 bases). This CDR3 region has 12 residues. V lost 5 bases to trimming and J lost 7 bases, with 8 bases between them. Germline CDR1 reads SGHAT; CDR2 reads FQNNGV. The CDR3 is CASSTGLGELFF. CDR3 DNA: TGTGCCAGCAGCACAGGGCTCGGGGAGCTGTTTTTT.

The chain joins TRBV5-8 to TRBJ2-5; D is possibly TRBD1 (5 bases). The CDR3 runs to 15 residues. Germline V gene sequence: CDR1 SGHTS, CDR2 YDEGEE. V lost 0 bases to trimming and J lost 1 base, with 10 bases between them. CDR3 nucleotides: TGTGCCAGCAGCTTGGGACAGCAGGGCCAAGAGACCCAGTACTTC. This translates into CASSLGQQGQETQYF.

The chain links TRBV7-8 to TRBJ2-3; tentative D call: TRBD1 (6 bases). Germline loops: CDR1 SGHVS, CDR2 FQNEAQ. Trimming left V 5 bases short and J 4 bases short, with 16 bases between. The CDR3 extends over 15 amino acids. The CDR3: CASSIKRGKADTQYF. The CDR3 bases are TGTGCCAGCAGCATTAAAAGGGGGAAGGCAGATACGCAGTATTTT. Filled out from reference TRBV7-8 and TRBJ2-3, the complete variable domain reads GAGVSQSPRYKVAKRGQDVALRCDPISGHVSLFWYQQALGQGPEFLTYFQNEAQLDKSGLPSDRFFAERPEGSVSTLKIQRTQQEDSAVYLCASSIKRGKADTQYFGPGTRLTVL.

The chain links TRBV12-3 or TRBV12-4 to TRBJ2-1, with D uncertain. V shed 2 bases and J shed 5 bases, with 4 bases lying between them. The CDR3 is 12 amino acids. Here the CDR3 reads CASSLFNNEQFF. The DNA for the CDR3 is TGTGCCAGCAGTTTATTTAACAATGAGCAGTTCTTC.

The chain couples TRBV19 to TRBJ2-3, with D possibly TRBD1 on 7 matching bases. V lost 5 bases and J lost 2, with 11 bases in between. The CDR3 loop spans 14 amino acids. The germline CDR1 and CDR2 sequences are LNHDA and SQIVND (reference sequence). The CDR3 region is CASSARGVTDTQYF. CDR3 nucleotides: TGTGCCAGTAGTGCCAGGGGGGTCACAGATACGCAGTATTTT.

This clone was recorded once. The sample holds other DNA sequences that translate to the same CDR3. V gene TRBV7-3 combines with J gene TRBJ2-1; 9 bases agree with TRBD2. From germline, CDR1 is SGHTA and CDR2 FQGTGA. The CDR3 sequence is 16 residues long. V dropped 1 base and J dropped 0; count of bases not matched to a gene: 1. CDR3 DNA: TGTGCCAGCAGCTTAATTAGCGGGAGCTCCTACAATGAGCAGTTCTTC. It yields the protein CASSLISGSSYNEQFF. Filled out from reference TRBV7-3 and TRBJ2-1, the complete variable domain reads GAGVSQTPSNKVTEKGKYVELRCDPISGHTALYWYRQSLGQGPEFLIYFQGTGAADDSGLPNDRFFAVRPEGSVSTLKIQRTERGDSAVYLCASSLISGSSYNEQFFGPGTRLTVL.

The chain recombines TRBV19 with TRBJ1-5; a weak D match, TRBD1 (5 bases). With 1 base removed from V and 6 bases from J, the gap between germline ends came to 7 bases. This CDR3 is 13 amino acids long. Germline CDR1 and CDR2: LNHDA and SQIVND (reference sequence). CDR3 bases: TGTGCCAGTAGTATAGCGGGGGGTCAGCCCCAGCATTTT. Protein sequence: CASSIAGGQPQHF.

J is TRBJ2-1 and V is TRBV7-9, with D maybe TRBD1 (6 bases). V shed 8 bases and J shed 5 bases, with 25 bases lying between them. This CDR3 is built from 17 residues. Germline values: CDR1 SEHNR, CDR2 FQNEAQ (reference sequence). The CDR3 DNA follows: TGTGCCAGCGGGACACACTCTGGGGCAATGGGACACAATGAGCAGTTCTTC. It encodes CASGTHSGAMGHNEQFF.

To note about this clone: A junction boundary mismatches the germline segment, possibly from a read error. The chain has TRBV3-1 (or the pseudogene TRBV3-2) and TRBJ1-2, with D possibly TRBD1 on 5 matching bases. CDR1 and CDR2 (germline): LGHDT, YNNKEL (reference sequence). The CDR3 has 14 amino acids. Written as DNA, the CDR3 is TGTGCCAGCAGCCCTACAGGAGCTAATTATGGCTACACCTTC. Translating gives CASSPTGANYGYTF.

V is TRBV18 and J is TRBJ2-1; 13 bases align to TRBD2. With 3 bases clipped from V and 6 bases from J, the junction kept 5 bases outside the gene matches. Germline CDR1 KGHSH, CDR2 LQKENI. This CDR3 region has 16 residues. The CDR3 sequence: CASSPQTSGGVNEQFF. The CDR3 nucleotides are TGTGCCAGCTCACCGCAAACTAGCGGGGGGGTCAATGAGCAGTTCTTC.

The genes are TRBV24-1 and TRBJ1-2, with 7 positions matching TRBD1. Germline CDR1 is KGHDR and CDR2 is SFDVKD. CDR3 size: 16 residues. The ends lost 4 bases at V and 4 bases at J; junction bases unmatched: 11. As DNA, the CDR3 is TGTGCCACCAGTGACCGTGCCCCAGGGGGAGGCTATGGCTACACCTTC. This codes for CATSDRAPGGGYGYTF.

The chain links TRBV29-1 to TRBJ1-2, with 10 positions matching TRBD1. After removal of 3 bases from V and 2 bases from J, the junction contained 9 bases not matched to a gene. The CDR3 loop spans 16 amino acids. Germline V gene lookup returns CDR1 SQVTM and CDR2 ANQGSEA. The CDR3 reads CSVDGTGVNRNYGYTF. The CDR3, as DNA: TGCAGCGTTGATGGGACAGGGGTTAATAGGAACTATGGCTACACCTTC. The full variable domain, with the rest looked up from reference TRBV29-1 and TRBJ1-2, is SAVISQKPSRDICQRGTSLTIQCQVDSQVTMMFWYRQQPGQSLTLIATANQGSEATYESGFVIDKFPISRPNLTFSTLTVSNMSPEDSSIYLCSVDGTGVNRNYGYTFGSGTRLTVV.

CDR3 nucleotide sequence: TGTGCCAGCAGGGGGGCCCCTGGGGATGAGCAGTTCTTC. Translated, it gives CASRGAPGDEQFF. The rearrangement links TRBV6-5 to TRBJ2-1; the D gene is possibly TRBD1 (6 bases). CDR1 MNHEY and CDR2 SVGAGI come from the germline V gene. The CDR3 spans 13 residues. V lost 6 bases and J 8 bases, leaving 14 bases between the germline ends.

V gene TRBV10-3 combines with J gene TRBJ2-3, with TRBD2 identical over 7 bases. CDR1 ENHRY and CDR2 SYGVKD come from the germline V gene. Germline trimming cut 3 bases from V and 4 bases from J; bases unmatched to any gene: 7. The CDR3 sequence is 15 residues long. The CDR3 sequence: CAISEGGSGADTQYF. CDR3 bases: TGTGCCATCAGTGAAGGCGGGAGCGGTGCAGATACGCAGTATTTT.